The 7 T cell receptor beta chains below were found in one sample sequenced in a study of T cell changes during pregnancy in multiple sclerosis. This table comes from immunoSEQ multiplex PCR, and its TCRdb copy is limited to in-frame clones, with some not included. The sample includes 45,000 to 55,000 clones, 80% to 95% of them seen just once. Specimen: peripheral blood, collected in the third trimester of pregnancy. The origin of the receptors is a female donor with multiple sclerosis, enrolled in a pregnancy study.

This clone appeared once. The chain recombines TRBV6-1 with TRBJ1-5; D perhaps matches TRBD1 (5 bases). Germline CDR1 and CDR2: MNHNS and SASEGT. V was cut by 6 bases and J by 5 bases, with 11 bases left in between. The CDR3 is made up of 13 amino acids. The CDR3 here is CASSGTGDQPQHF. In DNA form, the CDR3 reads TGTGCCAGCAGCGGCACAGGAGATCAGCCCCAGCATTTT.

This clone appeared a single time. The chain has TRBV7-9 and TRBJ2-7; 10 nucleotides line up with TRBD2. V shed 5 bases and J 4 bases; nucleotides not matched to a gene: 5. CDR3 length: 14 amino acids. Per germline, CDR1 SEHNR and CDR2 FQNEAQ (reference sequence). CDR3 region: CASSPSGSIYEQYF. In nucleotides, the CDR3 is TGTGCCAGCAGCCCTAGCGGGAGTATTTACGAGCAGTACTTC.

The CDR3 here is CASSLGVAQNTGELFF. For the CDR3, the DNA is TGTGCCAGCAGCTTAGGGGTAGCGCAGAACACCGGGGAGCTGTTTTTT. The V gene is TRBV11-2, the J gene TRBJ2-2; perhaps TRBD2 as D (5 bases). This CDR3 is 16 amino acids long. V was clipped by 1 base and J by 1 base, with 10 bases between them. Germline V gene lookup returns CDR1 SGHAT and CDR2 FQNNGV.

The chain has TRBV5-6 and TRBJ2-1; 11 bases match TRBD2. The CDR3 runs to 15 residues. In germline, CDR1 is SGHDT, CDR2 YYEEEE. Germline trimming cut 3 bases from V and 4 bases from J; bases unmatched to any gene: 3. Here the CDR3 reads CASSSGTSGYNEQFF. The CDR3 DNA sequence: TGTGCCAGCAGCTCCGGGACTAGCGGATACAATGAGCAGTTCTTC.

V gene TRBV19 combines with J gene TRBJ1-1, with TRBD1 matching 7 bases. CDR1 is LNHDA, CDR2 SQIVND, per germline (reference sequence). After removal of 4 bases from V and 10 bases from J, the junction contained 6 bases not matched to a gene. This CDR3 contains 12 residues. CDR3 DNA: TGTGCCAGTAGTACAACAGGGGTCGGAGCTTTCTTT. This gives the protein CASSTTGVGAFF.

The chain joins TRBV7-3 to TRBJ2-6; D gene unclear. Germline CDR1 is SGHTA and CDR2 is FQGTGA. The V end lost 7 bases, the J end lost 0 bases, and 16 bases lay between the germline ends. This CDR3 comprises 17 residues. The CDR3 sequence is CASKPGNSNSGANVLTF. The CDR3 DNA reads TGTGCCAGCAAGCCAGGCAATTCCAACTCTGGGGCCAACGTCCTGACTTTC.

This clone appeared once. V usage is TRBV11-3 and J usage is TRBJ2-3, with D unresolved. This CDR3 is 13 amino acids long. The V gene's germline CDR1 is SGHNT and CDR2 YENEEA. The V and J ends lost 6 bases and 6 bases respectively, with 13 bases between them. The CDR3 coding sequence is TGTGCCAGCAGTCTATCCCTCATTGATACGCAGTATTTT. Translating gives CASSLSLIDTQYF.